These 21 T cell receptor beta chains were sequenced from one sample in a study of technical replicates of blood from several donors. Assay used: immunoSEQ multiplex PCR; TCRdb lists only in-frame clones, some missing. The sample carries roughly 83,000 clones, roughly 92% recorded once. The sequencing sample was made of T cells isolated from PBMCs. The receptors originated from a human donor in good health.

The V call is TRBV11-2, the J call TRBJ2-7; D perhaps matches TRBD2 (5 bases). Per the germline V gene, CDR1 is SGHAT and CDR2 is FQNNGV. CDR3 size: 16 residues. V was pared by 0 bases and J by 5 bases, with 17 bases between. The CDR3 DNA reads as TGTGCCAGCAGCTTAGATGGTATCCAGCGGTTAGACGAGCAGTACTTC. It specifies CASSLDGIQRLDEQYF.

The chain couples TRBV6-1 to TRBJ2-5; D perhaps matches TRBD2 (6 bases). The V gene's germline CDR1 is MNHNS and CDR2 SASEGT. V lost 2 bases to trimming and J lost 5 bases, with 15 bases between them. The CDR3 spans 15 residues. CDR3 region: CASSEWWGGAETQYF. As DNA, the CDR3 is TGTGCCAGCAGTGAATGGTGGGGAGGAGCGGAGACCCAGTACTTC.

DNA of the CDR3: TGCGCCAGCAGCTGGAGACAGGGGTCCTACGAGCAGTACTTC. Its protein product is CASSWRQGSYEQYF. This rearrangement joins TRBV5-1 to TRBJ2-7; 8 bases line up with TRBD1. Germline V gene sequence: CDR1 SGHRS, CDR2 YFSETQ. The ends lost 3 bases at V and 1 base at J; junction bases unmatched: 3. The length of the CDR3 is 14 residues.

This clone was recorded a few times. This chain links TRBV6-1 with TRBJ2-2; TRBD2 aligns across 8 bases. Germline V CDR1 and CDR2: MNHNS, SASEGT. This CDR3 has 14 amino acids. With V trimmed by 5 bases and J by 6 bases, 5 bases remained unmatched. CDR3 region: CASSKSGGPGELFF. Here the CDR3 DNA reads TGTGCCAGCAGTAAAAGCGGGGGACCCGGGGAGCTGTTTTTT.

The chain combines TRBV28 with TRBJ2-5; the match to TRBD1 covers 8 bases. The CDR3 contains 16 residues. V dropped 3 bases and J dropped 3; count of bases not matched to a gene: 9. Germline CDR1 is MDHEN and CDR2 is SYDVKM. Written as DNA, the CDR3 is TGTGCCAGCAGTTTGGGGCAGGGGGCTCGTGAAGAGACCCAGTACTTC. Its protein is CASSLGQGAREETQYF. Based on the CDR3 plus reference TRBV28 and TRBJ2-5, the full variable domain is DVKVTQSSRYLVKRTGEKVFLECVQDMDHENMFWYRQDPGLGLRLIYFSYDVKMKEKGDIPEGYSVSREKKERFSLILESASTNQTSMYLCASSLGQGAREETQYFGPGTRLLVL.

V gene TRBV5-4 combines with J gene TRBJ2-3; tentatively, D is TRBD1 (6 bases). The CDR3 length is 13 residues. The germline V gene has CDR1 SGHNT and CDR2 YYREEE (reference sequence). V was pared by 4 bases and J by 4 bases, with 10 bases between. CDR3 sequence reads: CASSKTGPDTQYF. CDR3 DNA: TGTGCCAGCAGCAAGACAGGTCCAGATACGCAGTATTTT.

This clone appeared a few times. The rearrangement uses TRBV6-1 and TRBJ1-5, with D possibly matching TRBD1 (5 bases). This CDR3 comprises 14 residues. Per the germline V gene, CDR1 is MNHNS and CDR2 is SASEGT. The V and J ends lost 6 bases and 3 bases respectively, with 12 bases between them. In DNA, the CDR3 is TGTGCCAGCAGGTCAGGGACTGTCAATCAGCCCCAGCATTTT. Its translation: CASRSGTVNQPQHF.

The chain links TRBV28 to TRBJ2-7; 7 bases line up with TRBD1. The germline CDR1 and CDR2 sequences are MDHEN and SYDVKM. Trimming at V came to 5 bases and at J to 2 bases, leaving 3 bases not matched to a gene. The CDR3 is made up of 13 amino acids. The CDR3 sequence: CASSRDSAYEQYF. The CDR3, as DNA: TGTGCCAGCAGTAGGGACAGCGCCTACGAGCAGTACTTC.

This chain connects TRBV27 to TRBJ2-1, with 16 bases matching TRBD2. Looked up from germline, CDR1 is MNHEY and CDR2 is SMNVEV (reference sequence). This CDR3 contains 17 residues. With 8 bases clipped from V and 5 bases from J, the junction kept 9 bases outside the gene matches. The CDR3 is CASVGTSGREGHNEQFF. The CDR3 bases are TGTGCCAGCGTTGGGACTAGCGGGAGGGAGGGACACAATGAGCAGTTCTTC.

In its sample, this clone was seen once. The chain links TRBV14 to TRBJ1-4, with D possibly TRBD1 on 5 matching bases. This CDR3 has 19 amino acids. CDR1 and CDR2 from the germline V gene are SGHDN and FVKESK. V lost 0 bases and J lost 0, with 17 bases in between. This CDR3 reads CASSQDLGRGEATNEKLFF. In nucleotides, the CDR3 is TGTGCCAGCAGCCAAGATCTAGGGAGGGGAGAAGCAACTAATGAAAAACTGTTTTTT.

The V call is TRBV6-1, the J call TRBJ2-7, with 7 positions matching TRBD2. CDR1 is MNHNS, CDR2 SASEGT, per germline. The V segment lost 7 bases and the J segment 4 bases; nucleotides outside the gene matches: 7. The CDR3 spans 13 residues. CDR3 loop: CASISSGRYEQYF. CDR3 nucleotides: TGTGCCAGCATTTCTAGCGGCAGATACGAGCAGTACTTC.

The chain is built from TRBV29-1 and TRBJ2-2; 11 bases line up with TRBD1. This CDR3 is built from 14 residues. After removal of 5 bases from V and 4 bases from J, the junction contained 3 bases not matched to a gene. Germline-derived CDR1 and CDR2 are SQVTM and ANQGSEA. In DNA form, the CDR3 reads TGCAGCGTTTCGGGACAGGGGGGCACCGGGGAGCTGTTTTTT. Translating gives CSVSGQGGTGELFF.

This rearrangement joins TRBV5-6 to TRBJ1-6; D call uncertain. From germline, CDR1 is SGHDT and CDR2 YYEEEE. V was cut by 0 bases and J by 2 bases, with 9 bases left in between. There are 16 residues in the CDR3. The CDR3 region has the DNA TGTGCCAGCAGCTTGGGTCAGGTGACCTATAATTCACCCCTCCACTTT. This translates into CASSLGQVTYNSPLHF. The full variable domain, rest sourced from reference TRBV5-6 and TRBJ1-6, is DAGVTQSPTHLIKTRGQQVTLRCSPKSGHDTVSWYQQALGQGPQFIFQYYEEEERQRGNFPDRFSGHQFPNYSSELNVNALLLGDSALYLCASSLGQVTYNSPLHFGNGTRLTVT.

The rearrangement uses TRBV5-4 and TRBJ1-1, with TRBD1 as a possible D gene (6 bases). The germline V gene has CDR1 SGHNT and CDR2 YYREEE (reference sequence). The CDR3 length is 14 residues. The V end lost 5 bases, the J end lost 0 bases, and 11 bases lay between the germline ends. The CDR3 nucleotides are TGTGCCAGCAGACAGGACAGATTGAACACTGAAGCTTTCTTT. Its protein product is CASRQDRLNTEAFF.

The V gene is TRBV7-9, the J gene TRBJ2-7; 9 nucleotides align to TRBD1. Trimming took 2 bases from V and 5 from J; bases not matched to a gene: 7. The CDR3 runs to 15 residues. Per germline, CDR1 SEHNR and CDR2 FQNEAQ (reference sequence). Here the CDR3 DNA reads TGTGCCAGCAGCTTAATCGGGGACAGGGAACACGAGCAGTACTTC. This codes for CASSLIGDREHEQYF.

The V gene is TRBV7-9, the J gene TRBJ2-3, with 8 bases fitting TRBD1. The CDR3 covers 15 residues. Germline V lookup: CDR1 SEHNR, CDR2 FQNEAQ (reference sequence). The V segment lost 4 bases and the J segment 1 base; nucleotides outside the gene matches: 4. CDR3 in amino acids: CASSSGQGGTDTQYF. The CDR3 DNA reads TGTGCCAGCAGCTCTGGACAGGGCGGCACAGATACGCAGTATTTT.

This chain links TRBV5-6 with TRBJ1-5; TRBD1 agrees at 8 bases. The junction had 4 bases not matched to a gene; V was cut back by 2 bases and J by 3 bases. Germline V gene sequence: CDR1 SGHDT, CDR2 YYEEEE. The CDR3 covers 15 residues. The CDR3 DNA reads TGTGCCAGCAGCTTCGGGACAGGATACAATCAGCCCCAGCATTTT. This sequence encodes CASSFGTGYNQPQHF.

The chain joins TRBV9 to TRBJ2-7; tentatively, D is TRBD2 (6 bases). The CDR3 extends over 14 amino acids. From germline, CDR1 is SGDLS and CDR2 YYNGEE. Trimming removed 0 bases from V and 6 bases from J, with 13 bases in between. DNA of the CDR3: TGTGCCAGCAGCGTAGGGGGGGTCGGAGGCGAGCAGTACTTC. As protein: CASSVGGVGGEQYF.

This chain links TRBV7-8 with TRBJ2-5, with D possibly being TRBD2 (6 bases). V dropped 1 base and J dropped 5 bases, with 17 bases sitting between them. CDR3 length: 16 residues. Germline V gene data show CDR1 as SGHVS and CDR2 as FQNEAQ. Here the CDR3 reads CASSLGVTPGEETQYF. In DNA, the CDR3 is TGTGCCAGCAGCTTAGGGGTTACCCCGGGGGAGGAGACCCAGTACTTC.

The chain links TRBV6-5 to TRBJ2-7; D may be TRBD2 (5 bases). V lost 8 bases and J 6 bases, leaving 14 bases between the germline ends. Per germline, CDR1 MNHEY and CDR2 SVGAGI. CDR3 length equals 12 residues. DNA for the CDR3: TGTGCCAGCGGTGCGGGTCACGCCGAGCAGTACTTC. This encodes CASGAGHAEQYF.

The chain combines TRBV27 with TRBJ1-5; TRBD1 matches at 7 bases. With 8 bases clipped from V and 6 bases from J, the junction kept 13 bases outside the gene matches. CDR3 size: 15 residues. Germline assignment: CDR1 MNHEY and CDR2 SMNVEV (reference sequence). CDR3 protein: CASGGRDRVGQPQHF. CDR3 DNA: TGTGCCAGCGGGGGGAGAGACAGGGTGGGTCAGCCCCAGCATTTT.